The clone carrying this TCR beta chain was counted a few times. Its target is not known. This record belongs to a study of T cell repertoires in cytomegalovirus infection. About the research overall: An indication of both CMV infection and matching HLA type came from public TCR beta signatures. Findings of the study overall: Summed frequency of public TCR beta families distinguished CMV carriers with the relevant HLA. HLA-C-restricted CMV-specific TCR beta clonotypes prevailed in the ex vivo response.

The V and J ends lost 6 bases and 1 base respectively, with 13 bases between them. The CDR3 sequence is 15 residues long. TCRdb re-analysed the reads in MiXCR, keeping a single row per CDR3 protein. Of hundreds of thousands of distinct CDR3 sequences in the sample, about a third were seen once. The chain is built from TRBV12-3 or TRBV12-4 and TRBJ1-5; tentatively, D is TRBD1 (5 bases). This sequence was found in a human donor in good health (CMV status not recorded). Some clones in this sample may be carry-over from other donors' samples. The sequencing sample was made of PBMCs. The CDR3 is CASSSEGISNQPQHF. CDR3 in DNA: TGTGCCAGCAGCTCAGAGGGGATCAGCAATCAGCCCCAGCATTTT.